This T cell receptor beta chain emerged from a study of siplizumab effects on memory and regulatory T cells. This table comes from immunoSEQ multiplex PCR, and its TCRdb copy is limited to in-frame clones, with some not included. The table records 55,000 to 70,000 clones, approximately 93% of them present only once. The CDR3 runs 14 residues. Trimming removed 1 base from V and 2 bases from J, with 6 bases in between. Germline CDR1 is KGHSH and CDR2 is LQKENI. Sequenced material: CD8+ T cells sorted from blood. This chain connects TRBV18 to TRBJ2-1; D might be TRBD1 (5 bases). The clonotype originates from a human donor in good health. CDR3 amino acids: CASSPLRAYNEQFF. CDR3 coding DNA: TGTGCCAGCTCACCACTCAGGGCCTACAATGAGCAGTTCTTC. The variable domain in full, with the rest retrieved from reference TRBV18 and TRBJ2-1, is NAGVMQNPRHLVRRRGQEARLRCSPMKGHSHVYWYRQLPEEGLKFMVYLQKENIIDESGMPKERFSAEFPKEGPSILRIQQVVRGDSAAYFCASSPLRAYNEQFFGPGTRLTVL.